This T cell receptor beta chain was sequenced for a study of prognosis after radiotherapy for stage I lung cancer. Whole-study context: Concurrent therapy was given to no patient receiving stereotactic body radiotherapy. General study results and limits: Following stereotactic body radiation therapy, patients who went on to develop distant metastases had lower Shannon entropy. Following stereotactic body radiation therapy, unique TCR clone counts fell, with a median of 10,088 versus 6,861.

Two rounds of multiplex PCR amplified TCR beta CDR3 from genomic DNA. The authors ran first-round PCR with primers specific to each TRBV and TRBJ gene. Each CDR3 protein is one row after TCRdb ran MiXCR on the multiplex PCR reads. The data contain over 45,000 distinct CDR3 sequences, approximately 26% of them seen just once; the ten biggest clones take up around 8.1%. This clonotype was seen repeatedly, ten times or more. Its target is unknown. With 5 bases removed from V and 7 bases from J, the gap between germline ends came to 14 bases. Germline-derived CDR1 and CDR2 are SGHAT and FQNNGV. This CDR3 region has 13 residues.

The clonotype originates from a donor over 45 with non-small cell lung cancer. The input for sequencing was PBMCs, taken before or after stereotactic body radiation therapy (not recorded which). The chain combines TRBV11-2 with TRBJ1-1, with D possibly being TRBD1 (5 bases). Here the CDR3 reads CASSVFAGGEAFF. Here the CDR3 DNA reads TGTGCCAGCAGCGTTTTCGCGGGGGGTGAAGCTTTCTTT.